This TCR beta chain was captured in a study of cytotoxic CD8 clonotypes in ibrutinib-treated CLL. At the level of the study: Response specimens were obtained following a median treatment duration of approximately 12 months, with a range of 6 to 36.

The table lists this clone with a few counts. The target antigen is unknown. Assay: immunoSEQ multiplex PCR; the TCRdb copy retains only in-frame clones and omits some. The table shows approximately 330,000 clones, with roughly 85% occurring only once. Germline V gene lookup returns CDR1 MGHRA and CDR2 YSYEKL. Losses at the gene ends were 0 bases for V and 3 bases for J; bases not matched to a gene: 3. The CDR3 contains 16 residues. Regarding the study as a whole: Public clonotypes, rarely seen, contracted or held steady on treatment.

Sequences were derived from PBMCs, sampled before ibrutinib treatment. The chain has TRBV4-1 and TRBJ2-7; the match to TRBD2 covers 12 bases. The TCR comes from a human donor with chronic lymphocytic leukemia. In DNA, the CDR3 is TGCGCCAGCAGCCAAGAACTAGCGGGAGGCATCTACGAGCAGTACTTC. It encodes CASSQELAGGIYEQYF.